This TCR beta chain emerged from a study of regulatory T cells in long-lasting Graves disease. Overall study results and limits: The study found TRBV28, TRBJ1-2 and TRBJ2-5 favored in persistent disease. Accuracy may have suffered from the small sample size.

With iRepertoire HTBI primers and Arm-PCR of CDR3 regions, TCR beta libraries were built. TCRdb analysed the multiplex PCR reads with MiXCR anew, one entry per CDR3 protein. The data hold hundreds of thousands of distinct CDR3 sequences, with around 12% observed a single time. V was clipped by 2 bases and J by 4 bases, with 8 bases between them. The CDR3 covers 13 residues. Germline V CDR1 and CDR2: MNHEY, SMNVEV (reference sequence). This clonotype came up many times. Its antigen remains unknown. Time point specified: newly diagnosed GD, antithyroid drugs for less than 3 months. PBMCs were the source of the RNA used for TCR sequencing. Another study also made use of these data, one on T cells in Graves' hyperthyroidism and ophthalmopathy. From that study: Uncontrolled infection, other autoimmune disease, pregnancy or lactation led to exclusion.

The sample consisted of peripheral blood mononuclear cells (PBMCs), taken at new diagnosis, from a patient treated with antithyroid drugs. This chain links TRBV27 with TRBJ1-2; no clear D. The sequence came from a woman in her 30s with Graves disease. CDR3 in amino acids: CASSLASGYGYTF. CDR3 nucleotide sequence: TGTGCCAGCAGTTTAGCGTCAGGCTATGGCTACACCTTC.